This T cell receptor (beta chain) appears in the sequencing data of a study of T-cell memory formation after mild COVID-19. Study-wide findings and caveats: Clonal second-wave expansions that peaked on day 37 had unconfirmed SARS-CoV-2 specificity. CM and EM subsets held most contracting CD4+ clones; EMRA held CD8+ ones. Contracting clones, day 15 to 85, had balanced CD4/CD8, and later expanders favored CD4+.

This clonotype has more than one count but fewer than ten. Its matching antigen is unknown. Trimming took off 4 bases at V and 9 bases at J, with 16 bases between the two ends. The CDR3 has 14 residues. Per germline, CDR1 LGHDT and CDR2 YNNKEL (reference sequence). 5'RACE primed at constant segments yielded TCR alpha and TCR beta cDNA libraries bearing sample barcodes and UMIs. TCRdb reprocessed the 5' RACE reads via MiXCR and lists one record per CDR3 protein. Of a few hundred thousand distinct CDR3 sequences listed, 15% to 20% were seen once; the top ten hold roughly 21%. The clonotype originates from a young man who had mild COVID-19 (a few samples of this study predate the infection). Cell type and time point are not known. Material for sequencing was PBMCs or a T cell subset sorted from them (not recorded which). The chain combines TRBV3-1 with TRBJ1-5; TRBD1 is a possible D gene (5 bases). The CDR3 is CASSPNPGGLPQHF. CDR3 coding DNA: TGTGCCAGCAGCCCCAACCCGGGGGGTTTGCCCCAGCATTTT.